These 21 T cell receptor beta chains were sequenced from one sample in a study of metastatic and nonmetastatic thyroid tumors. TCRdb re-called clones via MiXCR from the PCR reads. The sample lists some 29,000 clones, under 8% occurring once. No patient received treatment before thyroid surgery. The material sequenced was blood. These receptors all come from a female donor with papillary thyroid cancer or a benign thyroid nodule (not recorded which). Some clones in this sample may be carry-over from other donors' samples.

As regards this clone: A much larger clone sits a single nucleotide away, making a read error possible. This chain joins TRBV7-7 and TRBJ2-3; TRBD2 aligns across 11 bases. This CDR3 is built from 14 residues. Germline CDR1 and CDR2: SSHAT and FNYEAQ (reference sequence). The CDR3 sequence: CASSLAGGRGRQYF. CDR3 DNA: TGTGCTAGCAGCCTAGCGGGGGGTCGGGGGCGGCAGTATTTT. Using reference TRBV7-7 and TRBJ2-3 for the parts outside the CDR3, the full variable domain is GAGVSQSPRYKVTKRGQDVTLRCDPISSHATLYWYQQALGQGPEFLTYFNYEAQPDKSGLPSDRFSAERPEGSISTLTIQRTEQRDSAMYRCASSLAGGRGRQYFGPGTRLTVL.

At least ten counts were recorded for this clone. The chain links TRBV12-3 or TRBV12-4 to TRBJ1-1, with a possible D match to TRBD1 (6 bases). This CDR3 is built from 11 residues. The V end was cut by 6 bases, the J end by 7 bases, with 9 bases between. The CDR3: CASREDSEAFF. The CDR3 DNA is TGTGCCAGCAGGGAGGACAGTGAAGCTTTCTTT.

This clone was recorded at least ten times. The chain combines TRBV7-9 with TRBJ1-2, with D possibly matching TRBD1 (6 bases). CDR1 SEHNR and CDR2 FQNEAQ come from the germline V gene (reference sequence). V gave up 2 bases and J gave up 5 bases, with 12 bases separating them. The CDR3 is made up of 14 amino acids. The CDR3 here is CASSLSAGEYGYTF. The CDR3 nucleotides read TGTGCCAGCAGCTTATCGGCAGGGGAGTATGGCTACACCTTC. Supplemented by reference TRBV7-9 and TRBJ1-2, the full variable domain reads DTGVSQNPRHKITKRGQNVTFRCDPISEHNRLYWYRQTLGQGPEFLTYFQNEAQLEKSRLLSDRFSAERPKGSFSTLEIQRTEQGDSAMYLCASSLSAGEYGYTFGSGTRLTVV.

This clone was detected many times. The genes are TRBV28 and TRBJ2-1; 9 positions agree with TRBD1. Germline V gene data show CDR1 as MDHEN and CDR2 as SYDVKM. The CDR3 spans 16 residues. J lost 0 bases, V lost 6 bases, and 6 bases had no gene match. CDR3 DNA: TGTGCCAGCAGCGCTTCGGGACAGGGCTCCTACAATGAGCAGTTCTTC. Amino acids: CASSASGQGSYNEQFF.

This clone showed up many times. The V call is TRBV6-1, the J call TRBJ1-4; 12 positions match TRBD1. The CDR3 is 17 residues long. CDR1 and CDR2 (germline): MNHNS, SASEGT. After removal of 6 bases from V and 3 bases from J, the junction contained 8 bases not matched to a gene. CDR3 coding DNA: TGTGCCAGCAGCCCGGGACAGGGGGCTAGATCTAATGAAAAACTGTTTTTT. Protein sequence: CASSPGQGARSNEKLFF.

The V and J genes are TRBV30 and TRBJ2-2, with 9 bases matching TRBD1. CDR1 and CDR2 (germline): GTSNPN, SVGIG (reference sequence). Unmatched junction bases numbered 5, after V lost 2 bases and J lost 4 bases. This CDR3 is built from 15 residues. For the CDR3, the DNA is TGTGCCTGGAGTTTCCGGGACAGGGTCACCGGGGAGCTGTTTTTT. Translation gives CAWSFRDRVTGELFF.

This clone was seen many times. The chain links TRBV7-3 to TRBJ2-1; D is perhaps TRBD1 or TRBD2 (5 bases each). The germline V gene encodes CDR1 SGHTA and CDR2 FQGTGA. The CDR3 length is 12 residues. Trimming cost V 5 bases and J 10 bases, with 12 bases left between them. DNA for the CDR3: TGTGCCAGCAGCATACTAGGGGACGAGCAGTTCTTC. Translated: CASSILGDEQFF.

In its sample, this clone was seen many times. The V gene is TRBV3-1, the J gene TRBJ1-6; D unresolved. Germline V gene lookup returns CDR1 LGHDT and CDR2 YNNKEL (reference sequence). V lost 0 bases and J lost 7, with 7 bases in between. The CDR3 is 14 residues long. The CDR3 bases are TGTGCCAGCAGCCAAGATCTTAGGAATTCACCCCTCCACTTT. Its translation: CASSQDLRNSPLHF.

V usage is TRBV5-1 and J usage is TRBJ2-7; tentative D call: TRBD1 (6 bases). The CDR3 sequence is 14 residues long. Trimming removed 4 bases at V and 3 bases at J, with 14 bases between. Germline loops: CDR1 SGHRS, CDR2 YFSETQ. This CDR3 reads CASSTPGQGYEQYF. As DNA, the CDR3 is TGCGCCAGCAGCACACCGGGACAAGGCTACGAGCAGTACTTC.

This clone was seen many times. This sequence joins TRBV18 and TRBJ2-7, with a tentative D call TRBD1 (6 bases). The CDR3 is 14 amino acids. The V and J ends lost 2 bases and 0 bases respectively, with 8 bases between them. Germline values: CDR1 KGHSH, CDR2 LQKENI. Written as DNA, the CDR3 is TGTGCCAGCTCACCAAGGACAGTCTCCTACGAGCAGTACTTC. Translated: CASSPRTVSYEQYF.

This clone was found many times. The chain couples TRBV27 to TRBJ1-5, with a weak D call TRBD1 (6 bases). With 3 bases removed from V and 1 base from J, the gap between germline ends came to 16 bases. Germline loops: CDR1 MNHEY, CDR2 SMNVEV (reference sequence). The CDR3 has 17 residues. The CDR3 nucleotides read TGTGCCAGCAGTTTCTTGGGGTTACAGGGAAGCAATCAGCCCCAGCATTTT. It codes for CASSFLGLQGSNQPQHF.

This clone was observed many times. The V and J genes are TRBV12-3 or TRBV12-4 and TRBJ2-7; D call uncertain. The CDR3 is made up of 12 amino acids. V was cut by 3 bases and J by 4 bases, with 7 bases left in between. The CDR3: CASSLDRYEQYF. The CDR3 DNA follows: TGTGCCAGCAGTTTGGATAGGTACGAGCAGTACTTC.

This clone came up many times. V usage is TRBV15 and J usage is TRBJ2-7, with 10 bases matching TRBD1. Germline assignment: CDR1 LNHNV and CDR2 YYDKDF (reference sequence). The CDR3 has 15 residues. V lost 5 bases, J lost 0 bases, and 4 bases stayed unmatched. In nucleotides, the CDR3 is TGTGCCACCAGCCGGGACAGGGGAAGCTCCTACGAGCAGTACTTC. Amino acid sequence: CATSRDRGSSYEQYF.

This clone has a count of ten or more. This chain joins TRBV15 and TRBJ1-5; D is uncertain. The germline V and J ends were trimmed by 4 bases and 9 bases, with 10 bases remaining between them. Germline loops: CDR1 LNHNV, CDR2 YYDKDF (reference sequence). The CDR3 covers 12 residues. In DNA, the CDR3 is TGTGCCACCAGCAAAGATCACGGGCCCCAGCATTTT. Protein sequence: CATSKDHGPQHF.

This clone has ten or more counts. Other DNA sequences within the sample encode an identical CDR3. The chain joins TRBV12-3 or TRBV12-4 to TRBJ2-2; no definite D call. The CDR3 is 13 residues long. Trimming removed 5 bases at V and 1 base at J, with 5 bases between. The CDR3 DNA follows: TGTGCCAGCAGTCCCTGGAACACCGGGGAGCTGTTTTTT. Translating gives CASSPWNTGELFF.

By its share, this clone is medium-sized (0.01 to 0.1%). This chain links TRBV6-1 with TRBJ1-2; 8 nucleotides align to TRBD1. CDR3 length equals 14 residues. Germline V CDR1 and CDR2: MNHNS, SASEGT. V lost 1 base, J lost 4 bases, and 2 bases stayed unmatched. This chain's CDR3 is CASSEGTGLYGYTF. CDR3 nucleotide sequence: TGTGCCAGCAGTGAAGGGACAGGGCTCTATGGCTACACCTTC.

The V and J genes are TRBV6-1 and TRBJ1-4; 9 bases are shared with TRBD1. V was pared by 8 bases and J by 10 bases, with 11 bases of the junction left unmatched. Germline V gene lookup returns CDR1 MNHNS and CDR2 SASEGT. The CDR3 has 14 residues. CDR3: CASPFRDRERKLFF. In nucleotides, the CDR3 is TGTGCCAGCCCTTTCCGGGACAGGGAGCGAAAACTGTTTTTT.

The chain uses TRBV3-1 and TRBJ2-1, with 10 bases identical to TRBD2. Germline V CDR1 and CDR2: LGHDT, YNNKEL (reference sequence). The CDR3 is made up of 17 amino acids. The junction had 8 bases not matched to a gene; V was cut back by 0 bases and J by 6 bases. The CDR3 here is CASSQDLASGGTNEQFF. CDR3 sequence (DNA): TGTGCCAGCAGCCAAGATTTGGCTAGCGGGGGAACCAATGAGCAGTTCTTC.

Many counts were recorded for this clone. The V call is TRBV11-2, the J call TRBJ2-3; a possible D gene is TRBD1 (6 bases). V dropped 0 bases and J dropped 0 bases, with 10 bases sitting between them. Germline lookup yields CDR1 SGHAT and CDR2 FQNNGV. This CDR3 has 16 residues. CDR3 nucleotides: TGTGCCAGCAGCTTAGAATTAGGGACAAGCACAGATACGCAGTATTTT. Translation gives CASSLELGTSTDTQYF.

This clone was counted many times. Other DNA sequences in this specimen translate into the identical CDR3. V and J are TRBV5-1 and TRBJ1-1; maybe TRBD1 (5 bases). CDR1 SGHRS and CDR2 YFSETQ come from the germline V gene. The CDR3 has 13 amino acids. Deletions cut 4 bases from V and 1 base from J, with 8 bases between. The CDR3 DNA follows: TGCGCCAGCAGCCTGGGGACGAACACTGAAGCTTTCTTT. Translating gives CASSLGTNTEAFF.

The table lists this clone with many counts. The V and J genes are TRBV18 and TRBJ1-5; tentative D call: TRBD1 (5 bases). Per the germline V gene, CDR1 is KGHSH and CDR2 is LQKENI. V was cut by 3 bases and J by 0 bases, with 12 bases left in between. This CDR3 has 16 residues. The CDR3 is CASSPTGLYSNQPQHF. The CDR3 bases are TGTGCCAGCTCACCGACGGGACTGTATAGCAATCAGCCCCAGCATTTT. Drawing the rest from reference TRBV18 and TRBJ1-5, the complete variable domain is NAGVMQNPRHLVRRRGQEARLRCSPMKGHSHVYWYRQLPEEGLKFMVYLQKENIIDESGMPKERFSAEFPKEGPSILRIQQVVRGDSAAYFCASSPTGLYSNQPQHFGDGTRLSIL.